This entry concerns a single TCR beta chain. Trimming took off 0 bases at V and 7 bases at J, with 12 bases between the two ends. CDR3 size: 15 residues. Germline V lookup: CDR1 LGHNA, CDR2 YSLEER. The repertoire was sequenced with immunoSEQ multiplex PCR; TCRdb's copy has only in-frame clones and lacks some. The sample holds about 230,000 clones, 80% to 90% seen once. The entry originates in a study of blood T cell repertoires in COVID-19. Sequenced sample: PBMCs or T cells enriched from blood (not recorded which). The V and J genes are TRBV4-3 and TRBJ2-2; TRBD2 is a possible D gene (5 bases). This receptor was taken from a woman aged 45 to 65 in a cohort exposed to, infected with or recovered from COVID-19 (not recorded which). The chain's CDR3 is CASSQEAVLIGELFF. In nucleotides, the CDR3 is TGCGCCAGCAGCCAAGAAGCGGTGTTGATCGGGGAGCTGTTTTTT.